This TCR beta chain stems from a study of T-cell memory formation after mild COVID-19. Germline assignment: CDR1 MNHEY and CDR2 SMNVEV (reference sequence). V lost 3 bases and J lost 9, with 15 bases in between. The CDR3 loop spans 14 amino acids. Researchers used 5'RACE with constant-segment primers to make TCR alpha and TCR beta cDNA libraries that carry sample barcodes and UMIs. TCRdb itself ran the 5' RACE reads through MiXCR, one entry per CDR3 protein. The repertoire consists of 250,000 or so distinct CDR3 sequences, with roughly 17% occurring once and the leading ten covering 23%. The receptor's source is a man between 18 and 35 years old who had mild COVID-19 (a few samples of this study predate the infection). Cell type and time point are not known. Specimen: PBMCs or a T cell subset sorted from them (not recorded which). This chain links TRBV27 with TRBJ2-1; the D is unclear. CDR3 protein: CASSLTGMKFEQFF. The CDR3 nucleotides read TGTGCCAGCAGTTTGACGGGCATGAAGTTTGAGCAGTTCTTC.